Below, 6 T cell receptor beta chains from the same sample are listed, as sequenced in a study of response to subunit inactivated influenza vaccine. MiXCR, applied by TCRdb to the RT-PCR reads, yields one record per CDR3 protein. The sample lists 150,000 to 200,000 distinct CDR3 sequences; less than 15% were seen once. The sample also formed part of further work on T cells expressing NK-cell markers. As reported in that work: Template switching by 5'RACE with UMIs generated the TCR beta cDNA.

The sample in question was CD8+ T cells sorted from PBMCs, obtained 11 to 12 days after vaccination. These receptor sequences come from a man aged 45-65 years who received an inactivated influenza vaccine.

The gene calls are TRBV12-3 or TRBV12-4 and TRBJ2-7; D unclear. This CDR3 contains 11 residues. V was cut by 7 bases and J by 5 bases, with 9 bases left in between. The CDR3, as DNA: TGTGCCAGCAAGAGCGACAACGAGCAGTACTTC. Its translation is CASKSDNEQYF.

The chain has TRBV6-2 or TRBV6-3 and TRBJ1-1; D is unclear. Trimming removed 0 bases at V and 1 base at J, with 9 bases between. Germline lookup yields CDR1 MNHEY and CDR2 SVGEGT. This CDR3 region has 15 residues. CDR3 loop: CASSYSLGSNTEAFF. Written as DNA, the CDR3 is TGTGCCAGCAGTTACTCGCTAGGGTCGAACACTGAAGCTTTCTTT.

V is TRBV7-9 and J is TRBJ1-2, with 7 bases fitting TRBD1. Germline V lookup: CDR1 SEHNR, CDR2 FQNEAQ (reference sequence). The CDR3 is 13 residues long. Trimming at V came to 5 bases and at J to 6 bases, leaving 6 bases not matched to a gene. This chain's CDR3 is CASSHGQGDGYTF. The CDR3 DNA sequence: TGTGCCAGCAGCCACGGGCAGGGGGATGGCTACACCTTC.

The V call is TRBV12-3 or TRBV12-4, the J call TRBJ2-5; 11 nucleotides line up with TRBD2. The CDR3 has 18 residues. The J segment lost 2 bases and the V segment lost 3 bases, leaving 11 bases of the junction unmatched. The CDR3 is CASSLGSGGVWGQETQYF. Written as DNA, the CDR3 is TGTGCCAGCAGTTTGGGTAGCGGGGGGGTTTGGGGTCAAGAGACCCAGTACTTC.

This clonotype was detected once. The V call is TRBV5-4, the J call TRBJ2-7; 9 bases map to TRBD1. This CDR3 is built from 15 residues. J was trimmed by 3 bases and V by 3 bases; bases with no gene match: 7. Per the germline V gene, CDR1 is SGHNT and CDR2 is YYREEE (reference sequence). CDR3 region: CASSSHPGQGYEQYF. CDR3 sequence (DNA): TGTGCCAGCAGCTCGCATCCGGGACAGGGCTACGAGCAGTACTTC.

A few counts support this clonotype. The chain employs TRBV5-5 and TRBJ1-1; D not certain. Trimming stripped 1 base from V and 4 bases from J, with 11 bases between. Germline values: CDR1 SGHKS, CDR2 YYEKEE (reference sequence). This CDR3 region has 14 residues. As DNA, the CDR3 is TGTGCCAGCAGCTTGACATCCGCGACCACTGAAGCTTTCTTT. It is translated as CASSLTSATTEAFF.